This TCR beta chain was sequenced during a study of T cells in Graves' hyperthyroidism and ophthalmopathy. Study summary: Peripheral blood was drawn at first diagnosis, prior to all treatment.

Comment on this clonotype: What it binds is unknown.

General study findings and limits: The model identified upcoming ophthalmopathy a median approximately six months ahead of onset. Most expanded thyroid clonotypes above 0.001 also appeared in blood. In the analysis, a 13 V-J model separated ophthalmopathy from stable hyperthyroidism.

The CDR3 totals 14 residues. Trimming at V came to 3 bases and at J to 10 bases, leaving 4 bases not matched to a gene. Germline-derived CDR1 and CDR2 are SGHDT and YYEEEE. Amplification yielded TCR beta CDR3 regions, with RNA transcripts as the source. Using the HTBI primer set, a first-round RT-PCR was run on the TCR CDR3. Via MiXCR, TCRdb re-called the multiplex PCR reads, giving one row per CDR3 protein. The sample has a few hundred thousand distinct CDR3 sequences, 15% to 20% seen once; the top ten hold 17%. This chain joins TRBV5-6 and TRBJ2-1, with 13 nucleotides matching TRBD2. Sample: blood. This TCR was recovered from a woman aged 18 to 35 with Graves' ophthalmopathy. CDR3 residues: CASSWTSGGREQFF. The CDR3 bases are TGTGCCAGCAGCTGGACTAGCGGGGGCCGAGAGCAGTTCTTC.